This TCR beta chain was observed in a study of cytomegalovirus exposure and HLA in healthy donors. Whole-study results and caveats: V segments that were indistinguishable, TRBV6-2 and TRBV6-3 among them, were omitted from analysis. CMV serostatus stood as the only immune exposure information on hand. Per a later analysis, HLA-associated TCR beta chains showed more clonal expansion than other, equally common TCR beta chains. It has been reported that TCR beta sequences accurately predicted the HLA-A and HLA-B alleles of most subjects.

This CDR3 is built from 15 residues. With 11 bases clipped from V and 1 base from J, the junction kept 8 bases outside the gene matches. The germline V gene encodes CDR1 MNHEY and CDR2 SMNVEV (reference sequence). The primer mix had 60 Vbeta and 13 Jbeta primers. Some clones are missing from TCRdb's copy, which holds only in-frame ones; the method was immunoSEQ multiplex PCR. This sample yields some 130,000 clones, of which over 70% are seen a single time; 6% to 8.5% belongs to the top ten. Comment on this clone: Antigen specificity is unknown.

The sample was PBMCs. This TCR was sampled from a man aged 30-40 years in good health and CMV-seronegative. V and J are TRBV27 and TRBJ2-7, with TRBD2 identical over 13 bases. In nucleotides, the CDR3 is TGTGCCGGATGGCGACTAGCGGGAGGATCCTACGAGCAGTACTTC. This sequence encodes CAGWRLAGGSYEQYF.